A single TCR beta chain is shown here with its context. The sample comes from a study of technical replicates of blood from several donors. Repertoires were generated with immunoSEQ multiplex PCR, while TCRdb's copy carries only in-frame clones and drops some. This sample has around 60,000 clones, with 90% to 95% found just once. CDR3 length equals 14 residues. Between the trimmed V and J ends, which lost 3 bases and 11 bases, there was a span of 19 bases. CDR1 is LGHNA and CDR2 is YSLEER in the germline V gene. The source material was PBMCs. The receptor was isolated from a human donor in good health. Some clones in this sample may be carry-over from other donors' samples. This chain connects TRBV4-3 to TRBJ1-1; D unclear. This CDR3 is CASSQIGRPGSAFF. The CDR3 DNA reads as TGCGCCAGCAGCCAGATCGGGAGGCCTGGAAGCGCTTTCTTT.